Following are 7 T cell receptor beta chains from one sample sequenced in a study of cytomegalovirus exposure and HLA in healthy donors (dated by TCRdb to between 2016 and 2019). Library creation used the immunoSEQ multiplex PCR assay. For the multiplex PCR, a mixture combining 60 forward primers for TCR Vbeta segments and 13 reverse primers for TCR Jbeta segments was used. Not all clones reach the TCRdb copy of this immuneACCESS table, which keeps in-frame sequences only. Checked studies attribute under half of the gap to unresolved V genes and leave the rest unexplained. This sample is represented by about 160,000 clones; approximately 82% of them were singletons. The ten largest make up approximately 1.6% of the sample. Sequencing was performed on PBMCs. Receptors were obtained from a male donor in good health and CMV-seronegative.

This chain joins TRBV7-6 and TRBJ2-2, with D maybe TRBD2 (6 bases). V shed 5 bases and J shed 4 bases, with 20 bases lying between them. Per germline, CDR1 SGHVS and CDR2 FNYEAQ. CDR3 length: 17 amino acids. Here the CDR3 DNA reads TGTGCCAGCAGCCCTCCGGCGGGGCTCGGGACCACCGGGGAGCTGTTTTTT. This sequence encodes CASSPPAGLGTTGELFF.

The sample holds one count of this clone. The CDR3 spells CAWSGLAYYNFDEQYF. CDR3 in DNA: TGTGCCTGGAGTGGACTAGCGTATTATAATTTCGACGAGCAGTACTTC. The chain couples TRBV30 to TRBJ2-7, with 8 bases fitting TRBD2. The V and J ends lost 1 base and 5 bases, in that order; junction bases with no gene match: 13. Per germline, CDR1 GTSNPN and CDR2 SVGIG (reference sequence). This CDR3 has 16 residues.

This clone was seen once. The rearrangement uses TRBV5-6 and TRBJ2-7; no definite D call. CDR1 SGHDT and CDR2 YYEEEE come from the germline V gene. CDR3 length: 17 amino acids. V was cut by 3 bases and J by 5 bases, with 24 bases left in between. The DNA for the CDR3 is TGTGCCAGCAGCTCTCCCCGAGGATCCTTAACCCCCCACGAGCAGTACTTC. Protein sequence: CASSSPRGSLTPHEQYF.

The rearrangement uses TRBV6-6 and TRBJ1-6; no definite D call. CDR1 MNHNY and CDR2 SVGAGI come from the germline V gene (reference sequence). The CDR3 is 15 amino acids. The V and J ends lost 0 bases and 7 bases respectively, with 10 bases between them. DNA of the CDR3: TGTGCCAGCAGTTACTCCGAATGGCGGAATTCACCCCTCCACTTT. Amino acids: CASSYSEWRNSPLHF.

The chain links TRBV19 to TRBJ1-2, with D tentatively TRBD1 (5 bases). The CDR3 sequence is 14 residues long. Germline loops: CDR1 LNHDA, CDR2 SQIVND (reference sequence). Trimming shortened V by 7 bases and J by 7 bases, and 19 bases separated the two germline ends. CDR3 amino acids: CASISHTGGLGYTF. CDR3 nucleotides: TGTGCCAGTATCTCCCACACTGGGGGACTTGGCTACACCTTC.

The chain has TRBV4-2 and TRBJ2-7; D ambiguous. The V gene lost 0 bases and the J gene lost 1 base, with 13 bases spanning the gap. Germline CDR1 and CDR2: LGHNA and YNFKEQ. The CDR3 contains 16 residues. The CDR3 DNA reads TGTGCCAGCAGCCAAGAGGTGGCCGCAGCGTCCTACGAGCAGTACTTC. Translating it yields CASSQEVAAASYEQYF.

V gene TRBV4-3 combines with J gene TRBJ2-7; D remains ambiguous. Per germline, CDR1 LGHNA and CDR2 YSLEER. The CDR3 has 14 residues. V lost 4 bases to trimming and J lost 1 base, with 11 bases between them. CDR3 DNA: TGCGCCAGCAGCCCGGCGGAGCAATCCTACGAGCAGTACTTC. Protein sequence: CASSPAEQSYEQYF.